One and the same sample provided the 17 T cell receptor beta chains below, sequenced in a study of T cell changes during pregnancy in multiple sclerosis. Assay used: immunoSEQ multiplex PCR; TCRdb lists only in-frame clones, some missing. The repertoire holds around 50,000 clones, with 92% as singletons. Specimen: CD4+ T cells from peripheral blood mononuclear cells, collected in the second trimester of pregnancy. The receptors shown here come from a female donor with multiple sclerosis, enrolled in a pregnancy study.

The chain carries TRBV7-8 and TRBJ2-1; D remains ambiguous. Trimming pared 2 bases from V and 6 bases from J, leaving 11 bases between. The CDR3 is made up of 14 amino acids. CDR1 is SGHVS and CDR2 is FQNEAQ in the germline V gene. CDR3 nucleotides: TGTGCCAGCAGCTTATTTGAGTTATCCAATGAGCAGTTCTTC. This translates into CASSLFELSNEQFF.

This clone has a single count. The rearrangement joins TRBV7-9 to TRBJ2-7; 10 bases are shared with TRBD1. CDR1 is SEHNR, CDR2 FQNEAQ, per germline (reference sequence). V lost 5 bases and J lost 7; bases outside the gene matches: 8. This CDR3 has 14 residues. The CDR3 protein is CASSTRQGAVEQYF. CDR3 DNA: TGTGCCAGCAGCACCCGACAGGGGGCGGTAGAGCAGTACTTC.

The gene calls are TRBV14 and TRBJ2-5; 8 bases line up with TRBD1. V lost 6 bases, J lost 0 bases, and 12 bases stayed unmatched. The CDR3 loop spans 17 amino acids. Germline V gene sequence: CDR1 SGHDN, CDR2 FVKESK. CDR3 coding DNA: TGTGCCAGCAGGCGGACAGGGACTCTCCACCACCAAGAGACCCAGTACTTC. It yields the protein CASRRTGTLHHQETQYF.

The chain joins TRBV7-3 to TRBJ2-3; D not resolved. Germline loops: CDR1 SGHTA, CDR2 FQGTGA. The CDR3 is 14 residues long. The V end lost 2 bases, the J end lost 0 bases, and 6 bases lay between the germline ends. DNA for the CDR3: TGTGCCAGCAGCTTACTATCAAGCACAGATACGCAGTATTTT. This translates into CASSLLSSTDTQYF.

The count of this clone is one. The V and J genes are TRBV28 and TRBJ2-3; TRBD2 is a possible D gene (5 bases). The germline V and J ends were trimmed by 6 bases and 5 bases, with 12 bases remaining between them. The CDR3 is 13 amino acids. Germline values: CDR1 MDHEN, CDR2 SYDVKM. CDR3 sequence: CASSFPSGDTQYF. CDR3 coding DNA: TGTGCCAGCAGCTTTCCGAGCGGAGATACGCAGTATTTT.

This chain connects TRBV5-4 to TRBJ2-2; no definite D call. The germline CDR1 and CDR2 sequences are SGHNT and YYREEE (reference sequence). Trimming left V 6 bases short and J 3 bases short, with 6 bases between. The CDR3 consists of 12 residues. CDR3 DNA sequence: TGTGCCAGCAAGCACGACACCGGGGAGCTGTTTTTT. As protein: CASKHDTGELFF.

The CDR3 DNA reads TGTGCCAGCAGCTCGGACAGGGTGAGAAACACTGAAGCTTTCTTT. It yields the protein CASSSDRVRNTEAFF. V usage is TRBV5-5 and J usage is TRBJ1-1, with 8 bases fitting TRBD1. The CDR3 length is 15 residues. The V and J ends lost 3 bases and 2 bases, in that order; junction bases with no gene match: 6. In germline, CDR1 is SGHKS, CDR2 YYEKEE (reference sequence). Full variable domain (rest looked up from reference TRBV5-5 and TRBJ1-1): DAGVTQSPTHLIKTRGQQVTLRCSPISGHKSVSWYQQVLGQGPQFIFQYYEKEERGRGNFPDRFSARQFPNYSSELNVNALLLGDSALYLCASSSDRVRNTEAFFGQGTRLTVV.

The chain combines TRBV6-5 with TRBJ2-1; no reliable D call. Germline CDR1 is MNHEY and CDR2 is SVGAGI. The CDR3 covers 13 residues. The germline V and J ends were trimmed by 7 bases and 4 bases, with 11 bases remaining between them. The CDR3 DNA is TGTGCCAGCACCATCCCCCCATACAATGAGCAGTTCTTC. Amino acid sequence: CASTIPPYNEQFF.

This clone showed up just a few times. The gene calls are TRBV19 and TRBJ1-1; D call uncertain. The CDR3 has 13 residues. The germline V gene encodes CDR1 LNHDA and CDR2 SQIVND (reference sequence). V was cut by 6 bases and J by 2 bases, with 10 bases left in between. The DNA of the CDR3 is TGTGCCAGTAGCTCCGGGATCAACACTGAAGCTTTCTTT. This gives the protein CASSSGINTEAFF.

The CDR3 sequence is CASSLDPNTEAFF. For the CDR3, the DNA is TGCGCCAGCAGCTTGGATCCTAACACTGAAGCTTTCTTT. The chain combines TRBV5-1 with TRBJ1-1; D is ambiguous. The CDR3 totals 13 residues. The V and J ends lost 0 bases and 2 bases respectively, with 5 bases between them. CDR1 is SGHRS, CDR2 YFSETQ, per germline.

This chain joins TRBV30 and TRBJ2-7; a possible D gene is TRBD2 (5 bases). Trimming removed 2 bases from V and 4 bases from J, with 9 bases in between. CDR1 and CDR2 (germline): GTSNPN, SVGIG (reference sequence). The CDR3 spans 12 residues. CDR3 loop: CAWSRGFYEQYF. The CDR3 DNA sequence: TGTGCCTGGAGTCGGGGATTTTACGAGCAGTACTTC.

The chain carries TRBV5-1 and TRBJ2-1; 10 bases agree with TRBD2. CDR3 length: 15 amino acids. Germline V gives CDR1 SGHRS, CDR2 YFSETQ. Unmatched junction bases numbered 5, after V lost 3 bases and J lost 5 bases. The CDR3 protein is CASSSLAGVDNEQFF. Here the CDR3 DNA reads TGCGCCAGCAGCTCGCTAGCGGGAGTGGACAATGAGCAGTTCTTC.

The CDR3 protein is CASRGLANNEQFF. DNA of the CDR3: TGTGCCAGCAGGGGACTAGCAAACAATGAGCAGTTCTTC. The chain links TRBV2 to TRBJ2-1, with 9 bases fitting TRBD2. The trim removed 6 bases at V and 5 bases at J, leaving 2 bases unmatched. The V gene's germline CDR1 is SNHLY and CDR2 FYNNEI. The CDR3 loop spans 13 amino acids.

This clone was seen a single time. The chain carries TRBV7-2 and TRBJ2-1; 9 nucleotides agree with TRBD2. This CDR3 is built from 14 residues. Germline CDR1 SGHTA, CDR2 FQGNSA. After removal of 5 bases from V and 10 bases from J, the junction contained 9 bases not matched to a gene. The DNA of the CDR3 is TGTGCCAGCAGCGTTAGCGGGAGTAAGGGGGAGCAGTTCTTC. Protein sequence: CASSVSGSKGEQFF.

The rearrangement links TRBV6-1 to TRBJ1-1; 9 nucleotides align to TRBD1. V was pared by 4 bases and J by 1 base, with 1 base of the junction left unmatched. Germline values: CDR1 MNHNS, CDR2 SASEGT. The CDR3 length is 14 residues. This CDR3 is CASSGQGGNTEAFF. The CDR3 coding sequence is TGTGCCAGCAGTGGACAGGGGGGGAACACTGAAGCTTTCTTT.

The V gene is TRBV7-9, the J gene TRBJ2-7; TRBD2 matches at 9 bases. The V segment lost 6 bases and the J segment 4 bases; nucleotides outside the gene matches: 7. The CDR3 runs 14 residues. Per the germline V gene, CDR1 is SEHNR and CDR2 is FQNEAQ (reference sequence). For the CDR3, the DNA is TGTGCCAGCAGTGGTGGACTAGCGAATTACGAGCAGTACTTC. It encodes CASSGGLANYEQYF.

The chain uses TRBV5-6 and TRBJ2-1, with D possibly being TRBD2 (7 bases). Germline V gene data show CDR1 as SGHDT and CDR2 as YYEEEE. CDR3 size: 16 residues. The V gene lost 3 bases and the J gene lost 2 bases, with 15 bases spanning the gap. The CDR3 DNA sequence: TGTGCCAGCAGCTCGGGTAGGGGGGGTGCCTACAATGAGCAGTTCTTC. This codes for CASSSGRGGAYNEQFF. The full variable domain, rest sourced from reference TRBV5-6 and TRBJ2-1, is DAGVTQSPTHLIKTRGQQVTLRCSPKSGHDTVSWYQQALGQGPQFIFQYYEEEERQRGNFPDRFSGHQFPNYSSELNVNALLLGDSALYLCASSSGRGGAYNEQFFGPGTRLTVL.